These T cell receptor beta chains were read from a single sample in a study of PD-1 blockade in classical Hodgkin lymphoma. Profiled with immunoSEQ multiplex PCR; TCRdb holds only in-frame clones, not every one. Of some 150,000 clones detected, about 78% appear once; the ten largest clones hold roughly 8.4%. The specimen was peripheral blood mononuclear cells (PBMCs), collected before the second cycle of nivolumab. The receptors were gathered from a human donor with classical Hodgkin lymphoma. Each CDR3 is given with its conserved first and last residue. The D gene is left open where the match is weak. The size entry is marked missing in some rows and otherwise reads once, few, many or a size class.

clone_size: .
d_call: .
j_call: TRBJ1-5
v_call: TRBV28
cdr3_aa: CASSLGGTVSGNQHF
cdr3_nt: TGTGCCAGCAGTTTGGGGGGGACTGTCAGCGGGAACCAGCATTTT

clone_size: .
d_call: .
j_call: TRBJ1-4
v_call: TRBV7-6
cdr3_aa: CASSATGGNEKLFF
cdr3_nt: TGTGCCAGCAGCGCGACAGGTGGTAATGAAAAACTGTTTTTT

clone_size: .
d_call: TRBD2
j_call: TRBJ2-1
v_call: TRBV6-6
cdr3_aa: CASSYGGGALYNEQFF
cdr3_nt: TGTGCCAGCAGTTACGGCGGGGGGGCTCTCTACAATGAGCAGTTCTTC

clone_size: .
d_call: TRBD2
j_call: TRBJ2-2
v_call: TRBV6-5
cdr3_aa: CASSYEASGGELFF
cdr3_nt: TGTGCCAGCAGTTACGAAGCTAGCGGCGGGGAGCTGTTTTTT

clone_size: .
d_call: .
j_call: TRBJ1-5
v_call: TRBV7-8
cdr3_aa: CASSLEGDQPQHF
cdr3_nt: TGTGCCAGCAGCTTAGAAGGTGATCAGCCCCAGCATTTT

clone_size: .
d_call: .
j_call: TRBJ1-6
v_call: TRBV9
cdr3_aa: CASSARQEVYNSPLHF
cdr3_nt: TGTGCCAGCAGCGCCCGACAGGAGGTTTATAATTCACCCCTCCACTTT

clone_size: .
d_call: TRBD1
j_call: TRBJ2-1
v_call: TRBV6-5
cdr3_aa: CASSYSTGGTYNEQFF
cdr3_nt: TGTGCCAGCAGTTACTCCACAGGGGGAACCTACAATGAGCAGTTCTTC

clone_size: .
d_call: .
j_call: TRBJ2-5
v_call: TRBV7-9
cdr3_aa: CASSFGQGPQETQYF
cdr3_nt: TGTGCCAGCAGCTTCGGGCAGGGCCCCCAAGAGACCCAGTACTTC

clone_size: .
d_call: .
j_call: TRBJ1-1
v_call: TRBV18
cdr3_aa: CASSLGSDTEAFF
cdr3_nt: TGTGCCAGCTCACTAGGGTCGGACACTGAAGCTTTCTTT

clone_size: .
d_call: .
j_call: TRBJ2-1
v_call: TRBV4-3
cdr3_aa: CASNQGMGEQFF
cdr3_nt: TGCGCCAGCAACCAAGGGATGGGTGAGCAGTTCTTC

clone_size: .
d_call: .
j_call: TRBJ2-5
v_call: TRBV5-1
cdr3_aa: CASSLQAQTQYF
cdr3_nt: TGCGCCAGCAGCTTGCAGGCCCAGACCCAGTACTTC

clone_size: .
d_call: TRBD1
j_call: TRBJ1-2
v_call: TRBV18
cdr3_aa: CASSPGQGEYGYTF
cdr3_nt: TGTGCCAGCTCCCCCGGACAGGGAGAGTATGGCTACACCTTC

clone_size: .
d_call: .
j_call: TRBJ1-5
v_call: TRBV6-5
cdr3_aa: CASSRWAGQPQHF
cdr3_nt: TGTGCCAGCAGTCGATGGGCCGGTCAGCCCCAGCATTTT

clone_size: .
d_call: TRBD1
j_call: TRBJ1-2
v_call: TRBV29-1
cdr3_aa: CSVTDRGGYTF
cdr3_nt: TGCAGCGTTACAGACAGGGGTGGCTACACCTTC

clone_size: .
d_call: .
j_call: TRBJ1-4
v_call: TRBV5-1
cdr3_aa: CASSLTGTNEKLFF
cdr3_nt: TGCGCCAGCAGCTTGACGGGGACTAATGAAAAACTGTTTTTT

clone_size: once
d_call: .
j_call: TRBJ1-5
v_call: TRBV5-5
cdr3_aa: CASMVGQNQPQHF
cdr3_nt: TGTGCCAGCATGGTCGGTCAGAATCAGCCCCAGCATTTT

clone_size: .
d_call: .
j_call: TRBJ1-4
v_call: TRBV5-1
cdr3_aa: CASSLPDSEKLFF
cdr3_nt: TGCGCCAGCAGCCTCCCGGACAGCGAAAAACTGTTTTTT

clone_size: .
d_call: .
j_call: TRBJ2-2
v_call: TRBV30
cdr3_aa: CAWTRDTGELFF
cdr3_nt: TGTGCCTGGACCAGGGACACCGGGGAGCTGTTTTTT

clone_size: .
d_call: .
j_call: TRBJ1-1
v_call: TRBV5-1
cdr3_aa: CASRPRQANTEAFF
cdr3_nt: TGCGCCAGCAGACCGCGGCAGGCGAACACTGAAGCTTTCTTT

clone_size: .
d_call: .
j_call: TRBJ1-1
v_call: TRBV5-3
cdr3_aa: CARSFACAGAITEAFF
cdr3_nt: TGTGCCAGAAGCTTTGCTTGCGCGGGGGCGATCACTGAAGCTTTCTTT

clone_size: .
d_call: .
j_call: TRBJ1-4
v_call: TRBV28
cdr3_aa: CASSAQLGEKLFF
cdr3_nt: TGTGCCAGCAGTGCACAGCTAGGGGAAAAACTGTTTTTT

clone_size: .
d_call: TRBD1
j_call: TRBJ2-7
v_call: TRBV11-2
cdr3_aa: CASSPGTAYEQYF
cdr3_nt: TGTGCCAGCAGTCCAGGGACAGCCTACGAGCAGTACTTC

clone_size: .
d_call: TRBD1
j_call: TRBJ1-2
v_call: TRBV9
cdr3_aa: CASSGGGTGSPYGYTF
cdr3_nt: TGTGCCAGCAGCGGGGGAGGGACAGGGTCACCCTATGGCTACACCTTC

clone_size: .
d_call: TRBD1
j_call: TRBJ1-2
v_call: TRBV6-6
cdr3_aa: CASTLDRYHGYTF
cdr3_nt: TGTGCCAGCACCCTGGACAGGTACCATGGCTACACCTTC

clone_size: once
d_call: TRBD1
j_call: TRBJ1-4
v_call: TRBV5-4
cdr3_aa: CASSRRTGEGPEKLFF
cdr3_nt: TGTGCCAGCAGCCGGCGGACAGGGGAGGGGCCTGAAAAACTGTTTTTT

clone_size: .
d_call: .
j_call: TRBJ1-1
v_call: TRBV9
cdr3_aa: CASSVDRVNTEAFF
cdr3_nt: TGTGCCAGCAGCGTAGACAGGGTTAACACTGAAGCTTTCTTT

clone_size: .
d_call: .
j_call: TRBJ2-6
v_call: TRBV19
cdr3_aa: CASSMPLGRYSGANVLTF
cdr3_nt: TGTGCCAGTAGTATGCCCCTCGGACGTTACTCTGGGGCCAACGTCCTGACTTTC

clone_size: .
d_call: TRBD1
j_call: TRBJ1-6
v_call: TRBV5-1
cdr3_aa: CASSFGTGRMQSPLHF
cdr3_nt: TGCGCCAGCAGCTTTGGGACAGGGAGAATGCAATCACCCCTCCACTTT

clone_size: .
d_call: .
j_call: TRBJ2-7
v_call: TRBV5-1
cdr3_aa: CASSFDYEQYF
cdr3_nt: TGCGCCAGCAGCTTCGACTACGAGCAGTACTTC

clone_size: .
d_call: .
j_call: TRBJ2-3
v_call: TRBV5-1
cdr3_aa: CASSANGDLADTQYF
cdr3_nt: TGCGCCAGCAGCGCGAATGGGGACTTGGCGGATACGCAGTATTTT

clone_size: few
d_call: TRBD2
j_call: TRBJ2-2
v_call: TRBV19
cdr3_aa: CASSTTSAGGSDTGELFF
cdr3_nt: TGTGCCAGTAGTACCACCTCAGCGGGAGGGTCCGACACCGGGGAGCTGTTTTTT

clone_size: once
d_call: TRBD1
j_call: TRBJ2-2
v_call: TRBV7-3
cdr3_aa: CASSRGQANTGELFF
cdr3_nt: TGTGCCAGCAGCAGGGGACAGGCGAACACCGGGGAGCTGTTTTTT